The rows below give T cell receptor beta chains drawn from one sample of a study of blood T cell repertoires in COVID-19. The table came from immunoSEQ multiplex PCR; TCRdb's copy has only in-frame clones and leaves some out. The sample comprises tens of thousands of clones, 75% to 90% of which are singletons, and 3% to 3.5% rests with the top ten. The sample taken for sequencing was peripheral blood. The receptor set was obtained from a human donor in a cohort sampled during active COVID-19. Both conserved end residues are part of each CDR3. The D gene is left open where the match is weak. Clone size is shown for a subset of rows, as once, few, many or a class of expanded clone.

>TRBV5-1|TRBD1|-|TRBJ2-7
CASSWEGQGPYEQYF
TGCGCCAGCAGCTGGGAGGGACAGGGCCCCTACGAGCAGTACTTC
>TRBV5-1|-|-|TRBJ2-5
CASSFGVEETQYF
TGCGCCAGCAGCTTCGGAGTGGAAGAGACCCAGTACTTC
>TRBV5-8|-|-|TRBJ1-5
CASSLEGEGHNNQPQHF
TGTGCCAGCAGCTTGGAGGGCGAGGGACATAACAATCAGCCCCAGCATTTT
>TRBV3-1/TRBV3-2|-|few|TRBJ2-1
CASSQERAALSYNEQFF
TGTGCCAGCAGCCAAGAAAGAGCGGCCCTGTCCTACAATGAGCAGTTCTTC
>TRBV6-5|TRBD1|-|TRBJ2-1
CASSRDRGLNEQFF
TGTGCCAGCAGCCGGGACAGGGGGCTTAATGAGCAGTTCTTC
>TRBV3-1/TRBV3-2|-|once|TRBJ2-2
CASSRGRALGGELFF
TGTGCCAGCAGCCGGGGGCGCGCCTTGGGCGGGGAGCTGTTTTTT
>TRBV5-4|TRBD1|-|TRBJ1-1
CASSLGQGIGEAFF
TGTGCCAGCAGCTTGGGACAGGGGATAGGTGAAGCTTTCTTT
>TRBV10-2|-|-|TRBJ2-3
CASRGAGTDTQYF
TGCGCCAGCAGGGGCGCAGGAACAGATACGCAGTATTTT
>TRBV4-2|-|-|TRBJ2-3
CASSQRTGNAITNTQYF
TGTGCCAGCAGCCAACGAACCGGGAATGCGATTACGAATACGCAGTATTTT
>TRBV5-6|-|-|TRBJ2-5
CASSFEGFQETQYF
TGTGCCAGCAGCTTCGAGGGCTTCCAAGAGACCCAGTACTTC
>TRBV18|-|-|TRBJ2-3
CASSPPPGSDTQYF
TGTGCCAGCTCACCACCTCCGGGGTCAGATACGCAGTATTTT
>TRBV11-2|TRBD2|-|TRBJ2-1
CASSFASGGYNEQFF
TGTGCCAGCAGCTTCGCTAGCGGGGGATACAATGAGCAGTTCTTC
>TRBV19|-|-|TRBJ1-1
CASSSTANTEAFF
TGTGCCAGTAGTTCTACAGCGAACACTGAAGCTTTCTTT
>TRBV27|TRBD1|-|TRBJ2-3
CASSRTRQGTDTQYF
TGTGCCAGCAGCCGAACAAGACAGGGGACAGATACGCAGTATTTT
>TRBV12-5|TRBD1|-|TRBJ2-6
CARGLAARDRGRGGANVLTF
TGTGCTAGGGGTTTGGCCGCGAGGGACAGGGGGCGGGGGGGGGCCAACGTCCTGACTTTC